The text below deals with one T cell receptor (beta chain). Its specificity is not known. The CDR3 runs 16 residues. The V and J ends lost 1 base and 1 base, in that order; junction bases with no gene match: 7. Germline-derived CDR1 and CDR2 are SGHNT and YYREEE (reference sequence). These data come from a study of shared clonotypes between healthy human individuals. Points from the study as a whole: Blood was the only sampled material, and tissue repertoires likely differ.

CD45RA+ naive and CD45RA-negative memory subsets were separated from CD4+ cells. Generated by immunoSEQ multiplex PCR, the TCRdb table keeps only in-frame clones and is missing some. The table includes about 960,000 clones, less than 85% detected once. This receptor was identified in a man between 18 and 35 years old in good health. The gene calls are TRBV5-4 and TRBJ1-1; 7 positions agree with TRBD1. Sequenced material: memory CD4+ T cells sorted from blood. Subset noted: CD45RA-negative fraction. As DNA, the CDR3 is TGTGCCAGCAGCTTGAGACAGGGATTAGGGAACACTGAAGCTTTCTTT. Translating it yields CASSLRQGLGNTEAFF.